This T cell receptor (beta chain) is from a study of T cells in Graves' hyperthyroidism and ophthalmopathy. Amplification of TCR beta CDR3 regions was performed using RNA transcripts as template. Initially, a first-round RT-PCR of the TCR CDR3 employed the HTBI primer set. TCRdb analysed the multiplex PCR reads with MiXCR anew, one entry per CDR3 protein. The table lists around 380,000 distinct CDR3 sequences, approximately 15% of them singletons. The hyperthyroidism was newly diagnosed and had lasted under 2 months; the patients were aged 18 to 65. The study based diagnoses on clinical symptoms, serum thyroxine and TRAb, thyroid ultrasound and orbital computed tomography. The CDR3 runs 18 residues. The germline gives CDR1 SNHLY, CDR2 FYNNEI. V trimming: 5 bases; J trimming: 0 bases; junction bases outside the gene matches: 9. This clonotype was recorded many times.

The TCR originated in a man younger than 40 with Graves' hyperthyroidism that later progressed to Graves' ophthalmopathy. V gene TRBV2 combines with J gene TRBJ2-3, with 12 bases that match TRBD2. Material for sequencing was blood. Here the CDR3 DNA reads TGTGCCAGCAGTCCGCGGGCTAGCGGGGGGGCTAGCACAGATACGCAGTATTTT. It is translated as CASSPRASGGASTDTQYF.